This T cell receptor beta chain stems from a study of a mutant IDH1 vaccine in newly diagnosed glioma (dated by TCRdb to the early 2020s). Concerning the study at large: Patients were given eight vaccinations, in weeks 1, 3, 5, 7, 11, 15, 19 and 23, which matched visits V03 through V10. Vaccination started 4-6 weeks after radiotherapy alone, or was given together with temozolomide cycles in the groups whose treatment included chemotherapy. Prior to enrollment, standard therapy consisting of radiotherapy alone, temozolomide alone, or radiochemotherapy with temozolomide had been administered to patients, with the combination being received by most patients. For exploratory analyses, longitudinal TCRB deep sequencing was carried out in about two dozen treated patients wherever samples were available. Peripheral blood was collected at six visits: V03 (baseline), V05, V07, V10, V12 and V13. Of the approximately 30 treated patients, about 60% were male and around 40% were female, and the mean age was roughly 40 years. What the study reported, not specific to this receptor: Availability determined which PBMC samples were chosen for TCRB deep sequencing. The authors stated that sample limitations prevented analyses of patient blood samples from being reproduced. Pseudoprogression appeared unrelated to alterations in the top peripheral T cell clonotypes detected by TCRB sequencing. Vaccine-induced immune responses across multiple MHC alleles were detected in over 80% of patients.

V drops 2 bases and J drops 2 bases, leaving 7 bases in between. Via the germline V gene, CDR1 is MGHRA and CDR2 YSYEKL. From cysteine to phenylalanine, the CDR3 is 15 amino acids long. Kept here is only the CDR3 DNA, which spans 45 bases and is read in frame from base 1. Preparation of the library involved the immunoSEQ multiplex PCR assay. The hsTCRB Kit was used according to the manufacturer's protocol to amplify rearranged TCR beta chain sequences. TCRB libraries were sequenced on an Illumina MiSeq. The paper's data handling went like this. Demultiplexing, trimming and gene mapping were performed with the kit vendor's proprietary platform. The source is immuneACCESS, and TCRdb retained only in-frame sequences with V and J called. Part of the clones is not carried over; for the studies checked, unresolved V genes explain less than half of this, and the remainder is unexplained. Clonal size and the V and J genes are those of that table, whereas D and trimming came from the DNA. The sample table contains about 28,000 clones; only one count was recorded for more than 70% of them. The top ten clones comprise roughly 20% of the sample.

Of note for this clone: Its antigen is currently not known. No base-level quality is on record; no much larger clone is a single base apart.

The time point label corresponds to: week 5, during vaccination. Each vaccine dose was 300 ug of a 20-mer mutant IDH1 peptide in Montanide, given subcutaneously with topical imiquimod. All donors had newly diagnosed IDH1-mutant astrocytomas of WHO grade 3 or 4 that showed loss of nuclear ATRX. The samples were drawn from NOA16, a multicentre, single-arm, open-label phase I trial in Germany that tested a mutant IDH1 peptide vaccine in humans for the first time. Genomic DNA for TCRB sequencing was isolated from EDTA blood with the DNeasy Blood and Tissue Kit. This receptor was identified in a man in his late teens or twenties with glioma. The material was PBMCs, obtained from a glioma patient whose treatment included an IDH1 peptide vaccine. The sequence links TRBV4-1 to TRBJ1-6; confidence is insufficient to name the D gene. The nucleotide sequence is given as TGCGCCAGCAGCCAATCCCAAACCTATAATTCACCCCTCCACTTT. This is translated as CASSQSQTYNSPLHF.